This TCR beta chain is drawn from a study of Ad26.COV2.S vaccination and SARS-CoV-2 variants. The data were produced by immunoSEQ multiplex PCR, yet TCRdb's version contains in-frame clones alone and is incomplete. The repertoire holds roughly 330,000 clones, with roughly 90% as singletons. Described treatment: some 20 received Ad26.COV2.S at low or high dose, single or two shots; roughly 5 received placebo; per-sample allocation not given. Each sample was drawn 63 days after the first injection (of vaccine or placebo). Expressing Wuhan-strain SARS-CoV-2 spike, an Ad26 vector served as the vaccine. Study results and caveats: Whether participants received vaccine or placebo, their non-spike TCR breadth was similar.

The count of this clone is one. Its cognate antigen is unknown. Trimming removed 4 bases at V and 7 bases at J, with 18 bases between. Germline V lookup: CDR1 SGHTS, CDR2 YDEGEE. The CDR3 is made up of 14 amino acids. The V and J genes are TRBV5-8 and TRBJ2-7; D ambiguous. Sequences were derived from peripheral blood, sampled in a trial of Ad26.COV2.S vaccine versus placebo. This receptor was obtained from a person between 18 and 65 years old who received the Ad26.COV2.S COVID-19 vaccine or a placebo. The CDR3 sequence is CASSAEAGVGEQYF. CDR3 DNA: TGTGCCAGCAGCGCTGAGGCCGGAGTTGGAGAGCAGTACTTC.